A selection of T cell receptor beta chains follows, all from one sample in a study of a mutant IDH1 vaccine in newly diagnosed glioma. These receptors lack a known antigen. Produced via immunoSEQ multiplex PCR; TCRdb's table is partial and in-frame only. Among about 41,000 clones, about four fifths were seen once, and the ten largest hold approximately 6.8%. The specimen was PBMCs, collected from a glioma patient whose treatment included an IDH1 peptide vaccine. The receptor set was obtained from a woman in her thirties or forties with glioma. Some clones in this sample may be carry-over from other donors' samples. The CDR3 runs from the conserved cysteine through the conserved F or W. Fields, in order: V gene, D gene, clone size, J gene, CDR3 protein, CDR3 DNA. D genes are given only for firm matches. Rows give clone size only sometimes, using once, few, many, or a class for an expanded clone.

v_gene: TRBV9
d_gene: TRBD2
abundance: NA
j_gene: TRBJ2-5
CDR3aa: CASSVAGTSGGGIQETQYF
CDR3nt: TGTGCCAGCAGCGTAGCCGGGACTAGCGGGGGGGGGATCCAAGAGACCCAGTACTTC

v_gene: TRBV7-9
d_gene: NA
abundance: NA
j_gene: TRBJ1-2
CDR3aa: CASGVTTGANYGYTF
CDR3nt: TGTGCCAGCGGGGTAACAACGGGGGCCAACTATGGCTACACCTTC

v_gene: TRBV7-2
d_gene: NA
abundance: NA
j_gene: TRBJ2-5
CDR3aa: CASSFGDSYQETQYF
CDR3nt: TGTGCCAGCAGCTTTGGGGACTCGTACCAAGAGACCCAGTACTTC

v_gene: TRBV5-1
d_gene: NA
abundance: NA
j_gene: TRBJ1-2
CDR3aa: CASSLTRGEGGYTF
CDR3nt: TGCGCCAGCAGCTTGACGCGGGGGGAAGGTGGCTACACCTTC

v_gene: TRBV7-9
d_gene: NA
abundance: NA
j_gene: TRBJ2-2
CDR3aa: CASRGRGTGELFF
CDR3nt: TGTGCCAGCAGGGGGCGAGGAACCGGGGAGCTGTTTTTT

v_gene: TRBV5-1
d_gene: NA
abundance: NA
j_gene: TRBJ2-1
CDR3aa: CASTERAGSYNEQFF
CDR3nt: TGCGCCAGCACCGAGAGGGCTGGATCCTACAATGAGCAGTTCTTC

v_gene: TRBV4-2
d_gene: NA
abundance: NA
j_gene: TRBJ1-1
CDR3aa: CASSQDRAGEAFF
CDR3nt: TGTGCCAGCAGCCAAGATAGGGCAGGGGAAGCTTTCTTT

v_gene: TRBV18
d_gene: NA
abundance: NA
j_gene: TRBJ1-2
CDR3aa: CASSNRNGYTF
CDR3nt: TGTGCCAGCTCAAACAGAAATGGCTACACCTTC

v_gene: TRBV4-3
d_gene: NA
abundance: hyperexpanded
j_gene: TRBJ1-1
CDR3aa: CASSQWTGREAFF
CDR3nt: TGCGCCAGCAGCCAATGGACGGGGAGGGAGGCTTTCTTT

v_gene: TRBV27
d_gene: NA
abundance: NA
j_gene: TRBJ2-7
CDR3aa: CASSLSGGKSSYEQYF
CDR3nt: TGTGCCAGCAGTTTATCCGGGGGAAAGAGCTCCTACGAGCAGTACTTC

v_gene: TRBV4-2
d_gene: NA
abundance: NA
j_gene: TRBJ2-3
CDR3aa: CASSQNREDTQYF
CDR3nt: TGTGCCAGCAGCCAGAACAGGGAAGATACGCAGTATTTT

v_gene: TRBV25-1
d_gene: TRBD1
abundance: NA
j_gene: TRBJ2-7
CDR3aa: CASKGDSYEQYF
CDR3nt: TGTGCCAGCAAGGGGGACAGCTACGAGCAGTACTTC

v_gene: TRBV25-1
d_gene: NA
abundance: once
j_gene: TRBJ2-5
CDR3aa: CASSRTETQYF
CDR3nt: TGTGCCAGCAGTCGGACAGAGACCCAGTACTTC

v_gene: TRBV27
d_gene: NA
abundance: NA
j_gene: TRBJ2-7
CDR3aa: CASSFGNTYEQYF
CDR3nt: TGTGCCAGCAGTTTTGGGAATACCTACGAGCAGTACTTC

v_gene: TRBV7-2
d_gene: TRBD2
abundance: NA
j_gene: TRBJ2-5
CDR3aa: CASSLASSGGETQYF
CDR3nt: TGTGCCAGCAGCTTAGCGTCTAGCGGGGGAGAGACCCAGTACTTC

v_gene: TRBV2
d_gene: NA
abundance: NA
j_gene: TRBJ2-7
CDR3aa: CASSLGDFYEQYF
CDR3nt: TGTGCCAGCAGTCTGGGGGACTTCTACGAGCAGTACTTC

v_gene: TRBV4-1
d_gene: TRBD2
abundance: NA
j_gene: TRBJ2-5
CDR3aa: CASSRTSGRFETQYF
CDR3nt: TGCGCCAGCAGTCGGACTAGCGGGCGATTCGAGACCCAGTACTTC

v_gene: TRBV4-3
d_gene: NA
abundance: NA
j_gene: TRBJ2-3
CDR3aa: CASSQALGDAPSTDTQYF
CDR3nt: TGCGCCAGCAGCCAAGCCCTAGGGGACGCCCCTAGCACAGATACGCAGTATTTT

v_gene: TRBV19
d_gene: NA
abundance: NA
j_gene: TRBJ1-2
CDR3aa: CASSTGLTYGYTF
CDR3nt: TGTGCCAGTAGTACAGGACTCACCTATGGCTACACCTTC

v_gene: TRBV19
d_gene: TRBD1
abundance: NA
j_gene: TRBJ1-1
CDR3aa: CASSPMTGQNTEAFF
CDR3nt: TGTGCCAGTAGTCCTATGACAGGGCAAAACACTGAAGCTTTCTTT

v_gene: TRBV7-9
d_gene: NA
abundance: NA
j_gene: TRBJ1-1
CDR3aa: CASSLADSTEAFF
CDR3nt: TGTGCCAGCAGCTTAGCCGACAGCACTGAAGCTTTCTTT

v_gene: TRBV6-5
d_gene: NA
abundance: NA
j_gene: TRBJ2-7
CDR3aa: CASSLQGTYEQYF
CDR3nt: TGTGCCAGCAGCCTACAGGGTACCTACGAGCAGTACTTC

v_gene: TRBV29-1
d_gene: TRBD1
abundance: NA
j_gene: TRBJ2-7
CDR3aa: CSFRQGGSYEQYF
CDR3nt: TGCAGCTTCAGACAGGGCGGGTCCTACGAGCAGTACTTC

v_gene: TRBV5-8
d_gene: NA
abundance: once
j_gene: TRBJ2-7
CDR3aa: CASSLTGVYEQYF
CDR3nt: TGTGCCAGCAGCTTGACCGGAGTCTACGAGCAGTACTTC

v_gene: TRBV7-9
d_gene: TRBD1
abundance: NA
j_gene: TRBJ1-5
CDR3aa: CASSLTGVGQPQHF
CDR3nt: TGTGCCAGCAGCTTGACAGGGGTAGGTCAGCCCCAGCATTTT

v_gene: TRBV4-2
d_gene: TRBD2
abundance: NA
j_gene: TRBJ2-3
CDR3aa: CASSQDPVAGPTDTQYF
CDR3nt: TGTGCCAGCAGCCAAGATCCCGTAGCGGGCCCCACAGATACGCAGTATTTT

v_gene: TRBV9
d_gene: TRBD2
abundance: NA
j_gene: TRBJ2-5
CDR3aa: CASSAQGGRETQYF
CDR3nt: TGTGCCAGCAGCGCCCAGGGAGGGAGAGAGACCCAGTACTTC

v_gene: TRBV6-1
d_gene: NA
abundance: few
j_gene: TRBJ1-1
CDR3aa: CASNRGQLFRAFF
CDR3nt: TGTGCCAGCAACCGGGGGCAGCTCTTCCGAGCTTTCTTT

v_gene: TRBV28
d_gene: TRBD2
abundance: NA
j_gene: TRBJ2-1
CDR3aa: CASTPWLADDNEQFF
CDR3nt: TGTGCCAGCACCCCGTGGCTAGCGGATGACAATGAGCAGTTCTTC

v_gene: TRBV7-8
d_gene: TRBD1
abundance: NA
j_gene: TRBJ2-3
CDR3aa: CASSYHTGGEHKYF
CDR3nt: TGTGCCAGCAGCTATCACACAGGGGGCGAACATAAGTATTTT

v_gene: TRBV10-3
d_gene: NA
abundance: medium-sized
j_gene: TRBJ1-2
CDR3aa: CAISDDRSYGYTF
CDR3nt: TGTGCCATCAGTGATGACAGAAGCTATGGCTACACCTTC

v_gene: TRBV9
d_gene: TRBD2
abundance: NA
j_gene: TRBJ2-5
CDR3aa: CASSPEGVGGWQETQYF
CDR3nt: TGTGCCAGCAGCCCAGAGGGAGTGGGGGGGTGGCAAGAGACCCAGTACTTC

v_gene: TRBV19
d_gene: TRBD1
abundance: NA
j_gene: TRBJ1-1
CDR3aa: CASRSTSGGITEAFF
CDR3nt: TGTGCCAGTAGGAGTACTTCAGGGGGTATCACTGAAGCTTTCTTT

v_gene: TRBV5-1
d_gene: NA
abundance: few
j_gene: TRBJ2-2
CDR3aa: CASSLGVDSSGELFF
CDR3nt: TGCGCCAGCAGCTTGGGGGTAGATTCGTCCGGGGAGCTGTTTTTT

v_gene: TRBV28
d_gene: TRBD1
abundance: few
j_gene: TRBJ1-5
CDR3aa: CASSLGQGFRQPQHF
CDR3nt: TGTGCCAGCAGTCTTGGACAGGGGTTTCGTCAGCCCCAGCATTTT

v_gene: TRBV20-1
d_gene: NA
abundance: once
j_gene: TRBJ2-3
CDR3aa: CRDSTDTQYF
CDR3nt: TGCAGGGACAGCACAGATACGCAGTATTTT

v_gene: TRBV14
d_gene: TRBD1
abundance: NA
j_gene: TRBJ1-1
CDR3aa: CASSPRPLGQGFIGTEAFF
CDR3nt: TGTGCCAGCAGCCCTCGACCTTTGGGACAGGGGTTTATCGGCACTGAAGCTTTCTTT

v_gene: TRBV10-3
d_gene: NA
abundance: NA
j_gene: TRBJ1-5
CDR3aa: CAIERGHQPQHF
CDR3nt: TGTGCCATCGAGAGGGGCCATCAGCCCCAGCATTTT

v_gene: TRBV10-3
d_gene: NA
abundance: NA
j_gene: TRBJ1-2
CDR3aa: CAISANYGYTF
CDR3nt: TGTGCCATCAGCGCTAACTATGGCTACACCTTC

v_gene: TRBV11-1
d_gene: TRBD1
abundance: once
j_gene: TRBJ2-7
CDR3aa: CASSPWGQRVRGEQYF
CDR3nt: TGTGCCAGCAGCCCCTGGGGACAGAGGGTAAGGGGCGAGCAGTACTTC

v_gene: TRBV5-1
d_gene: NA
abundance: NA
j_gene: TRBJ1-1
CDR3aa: CASSLEPSLNTEAFF
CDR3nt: TGCGCCAGCAGCTTGGAACCCAGTCTGAACACTGAAGCTTTCTTT

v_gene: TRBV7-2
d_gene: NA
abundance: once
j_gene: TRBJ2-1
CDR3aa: CASSPQRSSYNEQFF
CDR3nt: TGTGCCAGCAGCCCACAGAGGAGCTCCTACAATGAGCAGTTCTTC

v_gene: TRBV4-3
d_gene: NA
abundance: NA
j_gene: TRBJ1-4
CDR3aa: CASSQVWNRDEKLFF
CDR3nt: TGCGCCAGCAGCCAAGTCTGGAACAGGGATGAAAAACTGTTTTTT

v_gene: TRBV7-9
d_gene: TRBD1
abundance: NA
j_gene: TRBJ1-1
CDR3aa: CASSSSDRVNTEAFF
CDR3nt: TGTGCCAGCAGCTCCTCGGACAGGGTGAACACTGAAGCTTTCTTT